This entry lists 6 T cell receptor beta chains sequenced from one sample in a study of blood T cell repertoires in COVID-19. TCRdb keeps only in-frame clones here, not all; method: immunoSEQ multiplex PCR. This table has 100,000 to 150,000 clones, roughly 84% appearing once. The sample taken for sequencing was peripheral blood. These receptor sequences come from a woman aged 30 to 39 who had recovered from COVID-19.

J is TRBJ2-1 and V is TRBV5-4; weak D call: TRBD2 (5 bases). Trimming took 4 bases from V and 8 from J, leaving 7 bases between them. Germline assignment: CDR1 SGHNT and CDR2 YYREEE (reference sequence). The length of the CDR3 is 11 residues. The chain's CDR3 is CASSHGDEQFF. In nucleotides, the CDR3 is TGTGCCAGCAGCCACGGGGATGAGCAGTTCTTC.

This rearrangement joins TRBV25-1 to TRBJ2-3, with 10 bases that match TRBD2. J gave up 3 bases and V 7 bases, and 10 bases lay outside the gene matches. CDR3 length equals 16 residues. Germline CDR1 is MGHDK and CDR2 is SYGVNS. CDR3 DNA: TGTGCCAGCAACCCTTATAGAGCGGGAGGGACAGATACGCAGTATTTT. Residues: CASNPYRAGGTDTQYF.

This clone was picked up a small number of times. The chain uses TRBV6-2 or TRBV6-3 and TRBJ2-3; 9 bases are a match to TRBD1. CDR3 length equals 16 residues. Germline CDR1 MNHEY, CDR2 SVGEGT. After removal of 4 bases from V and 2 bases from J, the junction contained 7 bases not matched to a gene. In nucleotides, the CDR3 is TGTGCCAGCAGTTCCGGGACAGGGCTAATCACAGATACGCAGTATTTT. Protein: CASSSGTGLITDTQYF.

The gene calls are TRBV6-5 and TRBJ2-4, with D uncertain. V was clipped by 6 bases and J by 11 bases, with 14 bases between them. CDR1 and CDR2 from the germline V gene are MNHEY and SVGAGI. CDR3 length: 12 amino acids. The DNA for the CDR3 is TGTGCCAGCAGGACTGAGAAAAGCGTTCAGTACTTC. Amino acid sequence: CASRTEKSVQYF.

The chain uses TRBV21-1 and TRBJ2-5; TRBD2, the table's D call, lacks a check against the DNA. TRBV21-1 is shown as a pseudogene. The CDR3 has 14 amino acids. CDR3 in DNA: TGTGCCAGCTATACCCGTCGGGAGAAAGAGACCCAGTACTTC. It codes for CASYTRREKETQYF.

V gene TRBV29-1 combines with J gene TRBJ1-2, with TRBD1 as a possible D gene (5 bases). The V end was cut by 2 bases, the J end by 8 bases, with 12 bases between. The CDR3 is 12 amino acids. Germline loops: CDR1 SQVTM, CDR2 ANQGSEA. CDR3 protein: CSVEPGPLGYTF. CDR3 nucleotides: TGCAGCGTTGAACCAGGGCCCCTCGGCTACACCTTC.